This TCR beta chain emerged from a study of T cells in tumors after PD-1 blockade (dated by TCRdb to between 2018 and 2021). Concerning the study at large: Patients were excluded if they had prior checkpoint blockade, use of systemic immunosuppressants, or recent radiotherapy or other anti-cancer therapy within 4 weeks. Paired single-cell RNA and TCR sequencing was done in the study on site-matched tumors from patients with BCC or SCC, both before and after anti-PD-1 therapy. Clinical response was assessed using RECIST version 1.1. Patients received pembrolizumab 200 mg every 3 weeks or cemiplimab 350 mg every 2 weeks. On average, peripheral blood samples yielded 33,000 or so unique clonotypes and 113,528 TCR templates (range roughly 24,000-270,000). To compare clonotypes in blood and tumor, bulk TCR sequencing was done on nine to eleven peripheral blood samples taken from roughly 5 patients. A subset of patients also received ongoing daily vismodegib 150 mg during anti-PD-1 treatment.

The paper's findings and limits, for the study overall: Where the novel T cell clones came from was not identified, and possible sources could include lymphoid organs or rare unexpanded clones inside the tumor or in the tumor periphery. Around 41% of tumor TCR clonotypes were found in blood, and some novel exhausted tumor clones appeared in pre-treatment blood, suggesting peripheral recruitment.

Germline trimming amounts to 0 bases on V and 6 bases on J, with 3 as the count of junction bases outside the gene matches. CDR1 and CDR2, per the germline V gene, are MNHEY and SVGAGI. Spanning cysteine to phenylalanine, the CDR3 consists of 16 amino acids. Of all the DNA, just the CDR3 is kept, 48 bases in frame from base 1. The immunoSEQ platform was used to carry out deep TCRbeta sequencing. The published analysis was carried out like this. Only productive rearrangements were exported from the immunoSEQ Analyzer for further analysis. T cell phenotypes were assigned to bulk TCRbeta clonotypes by matching the clonotypes to single-cell RNA+TCR-seq clones that had the same TCRbeta sequence. Clone enrichment in tumor was computed as tumor frequency divided by PBMC frequency from bulk TCR sequencing. GLIPH was used to group TCRs into specificity groups, clusters of distinct TCRs likely recognizing common antigens via shared CDR3 motifs. Held by TCRdb, this immuneACCESS table contains in-frame sequences only and omits some clones. Under half of the omission traces to an unresolved V gene where checked; the cause of the rest is unknown. Clonal size and the V and J genes are those of that table, whereas D and trimming came from the DNA. The sample includes roughly 50,000 clones, with roughly 80% observed a single time. The ten largest clones take up about 3.8% of the sample.

The time point label here, explained by the study, means: before anti-PD-1 therapy. Genomic DNA extracted from tumor biopsies or peripheral blood was used for bulk TCRbeta sequencing, with input ranging from about 616 ng to 6,500 ng. All patients had histologically proven advanced or metastatic basal or squamous cell carcinoma and were poor candidates for surgical resection. The basal cell carcinoma cohort comprised about a dozen patients, of whom roughly eight had bulk tumor TCR sequencing. Comments on this clone: Its binding antigen is unknown. No per-base quality is available; no much larger clone lies one base away.

This chain is built from TRBV6-5 and TRBJ1-6, and TRBD1 aligns with 9 junction nucleotides. This receptor was identified in a human donor with basal cell carcinoma. This specimen consisted of PBMCs, obtained before anti-PD-1 treatment. The nucleotide sequence reads as follows: TGTGCCAGCAGTTACTCGGACAGGGGCCTTAATTCACCCCTCCACTTT. This is translated as CASSYSDRGLNSPLHF.